The clone carrying this T cell receptor beta chain was counted at least ten times. Its antigen is still unknown. TCRdb called the multiplex PCR reads again in MiXCR, with one record for every CDR3 protein. The sample lists around 190,000 distinct CDR3 sequences, approximately 30% occurring once. This specimen comes from a study of breast tumors, draining lymph nodes, adjacent tissues. Regarding the study as a whole: The lymph node origin of tumor T cells was framed as consistent with a hypothesis, not demonstrated. Tumor TCR diversity was below lymph nodes but above nontumor tissue.

Axillary draining lymph nodes of breast cancer patients supplied the node samples. This sequence was found in a female donor with breast cancer. Some clones in this sample may be carry-over from other donors' samples. Sequenced material: axillary lymph node tissue.

CDR3 amino acids: CATSDLRGYNEQFF. CDR3 DNA: TGTGCCACCAGTGATTTGCGGGGGTACAATGAGCAGTTCTTC. The V call is TRBV24-1, the J call TRBJ2-1; tentatively, D is TRBD2 (6 bases). Trimming removed 0 bases from V and 4 bases from J, with 6 bases in between. From germline, CDR1 is KGHDR and CDR2 SFDVKD. This CDR3 is 14 amino acids long.